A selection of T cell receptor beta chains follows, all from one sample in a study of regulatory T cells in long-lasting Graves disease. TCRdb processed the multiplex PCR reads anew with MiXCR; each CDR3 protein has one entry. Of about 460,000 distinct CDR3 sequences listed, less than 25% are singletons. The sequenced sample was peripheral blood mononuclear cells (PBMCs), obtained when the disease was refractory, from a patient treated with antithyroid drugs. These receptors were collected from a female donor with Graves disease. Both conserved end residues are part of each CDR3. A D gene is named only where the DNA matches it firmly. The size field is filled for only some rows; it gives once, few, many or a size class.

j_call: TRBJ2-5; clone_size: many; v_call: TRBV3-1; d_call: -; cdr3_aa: CASSQDRQSATQYF; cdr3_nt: TGTGCCAGCAGCCAAGACCGGCAGTCCGCCACCCAGTACTTC
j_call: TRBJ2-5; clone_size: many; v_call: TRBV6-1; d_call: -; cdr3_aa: CASLAQSTETQYF; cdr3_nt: TGTGCCAGCCTGGCACAGTCGACTGAGACCCAGTACTTC
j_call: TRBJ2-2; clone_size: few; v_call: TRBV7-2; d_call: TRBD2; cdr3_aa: CASSWLAGGTGELFF; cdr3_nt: TGTGCCAGCAGCTGGTTAGCGGGAGGCACCGGGGAGCTGTTTTTT
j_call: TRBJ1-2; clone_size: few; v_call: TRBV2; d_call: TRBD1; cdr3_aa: CASSPRTGVVYGYTF; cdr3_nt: TGTGCCAGCAGTCCCCGGACAGGGGTAGTCTATGGCTACACCTTC
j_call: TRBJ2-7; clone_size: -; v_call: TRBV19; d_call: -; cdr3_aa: CASSMGDISYEQYF; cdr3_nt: TGTGCCAGTAGTATGGGGGACATCTCCTACGAGCAGTACTTC
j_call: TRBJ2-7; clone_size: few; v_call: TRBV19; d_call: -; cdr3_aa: CASSPVGEGGEQYF; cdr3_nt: TGTGCCAGTAGCCCAGTGGGCGAGGGCGGCGAGCAGTACTTC
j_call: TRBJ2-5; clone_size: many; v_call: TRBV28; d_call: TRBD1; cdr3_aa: CASSSSGQGDQETQYF; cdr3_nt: TGTGCCAGCAGTTCGTCAGGACAGGGCGACCAAGAGACCCAGTACTTC
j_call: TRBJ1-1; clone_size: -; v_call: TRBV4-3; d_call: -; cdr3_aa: CASSQNYNTEAFF; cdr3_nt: TGCGCCAGCAGCCAAAATTATAACACTGAAGCTTTCTTT
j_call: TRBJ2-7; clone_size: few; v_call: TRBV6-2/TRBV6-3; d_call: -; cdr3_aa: CASSPFRGAYEQYF; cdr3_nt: TGTGCCAGCAGCCCTTTCAGGGGTGCCTACGAGCAGTACTTC
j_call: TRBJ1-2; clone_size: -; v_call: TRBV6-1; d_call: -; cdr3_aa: CASSRGVYGYTF; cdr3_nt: TGTGCCAGCAGCCGAGGGGTTTATGGCTACACCTTC
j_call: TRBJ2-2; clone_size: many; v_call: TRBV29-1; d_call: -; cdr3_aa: CSVGDPGELFF; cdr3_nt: TGCAGCGTTGGGGACCCCGGGGAGCTGTTTTTT
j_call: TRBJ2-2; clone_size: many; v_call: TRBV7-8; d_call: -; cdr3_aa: CASSPYGVTGELFF; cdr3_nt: TGTGCCAGCAGCCCCTACGGGGTCACCGGGGAGCTGTTTTTT
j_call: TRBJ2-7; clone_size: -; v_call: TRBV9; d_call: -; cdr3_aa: CASSVGGISYEQYF; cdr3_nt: TGTGCCAGCAGCGTAGGTGGCATTTCCTACGAGCAGTACTTC
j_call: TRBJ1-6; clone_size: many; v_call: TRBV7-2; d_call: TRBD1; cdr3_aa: CASSLATGAYNSPLHF; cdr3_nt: TGTGCCAGCAGCTTAGCGACAGGGGCCTATAATTCACCCCTCCACTTT
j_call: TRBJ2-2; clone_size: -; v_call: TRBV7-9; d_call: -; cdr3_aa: CASSDGVTGELFF; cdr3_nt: TGTGCCAGCAGCGACGGGGTGACCGGGGAGCTGTTTTTT
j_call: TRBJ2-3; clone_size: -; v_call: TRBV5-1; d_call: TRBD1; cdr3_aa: CASSFGGTGSTDTQYF; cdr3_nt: TGCGCCAGCAGCTTTGGGGGGACAGGAAGCACAGATACGCAGTATTTT
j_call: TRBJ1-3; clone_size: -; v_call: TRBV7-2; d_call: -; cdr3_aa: CASSFHAGAGNTIYF; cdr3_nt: TGTGCCAGCAGCTTCCACGCAGGAGCCGGAAACACCATATATTTT
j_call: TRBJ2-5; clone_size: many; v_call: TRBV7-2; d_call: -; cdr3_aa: CASRTPREETQYF; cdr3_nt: TGTGCCAGCAGGACCCCCAGGGAAGAGACCCAGTACTTC
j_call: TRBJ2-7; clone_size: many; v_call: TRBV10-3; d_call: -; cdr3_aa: CAISEGSSYEQYF; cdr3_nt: TGTGCCATCAGTGAGGGCAGCTCCTACGAGCAGTACTTC
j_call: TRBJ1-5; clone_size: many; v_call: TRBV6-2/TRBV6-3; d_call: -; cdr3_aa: CASSYSGTESNQPQHF; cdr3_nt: TGTGCCAGCAGTTACTCAGGGACGGAAAGCAATCAGCCCCAGCATTTT
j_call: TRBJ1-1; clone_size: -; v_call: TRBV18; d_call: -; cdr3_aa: CASSRSTRNTEAFF; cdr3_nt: TGTGCCAGCTCACGATCGACACGGAACACTGAAGCTTTCTTT
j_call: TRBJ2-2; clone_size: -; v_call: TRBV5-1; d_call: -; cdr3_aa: CASSLARGNTGELFF; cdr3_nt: TGCGCCAGCAGCTTGGCGAGGGGTAACACCGGGGAGCTGTTTTTT